One T cell receptor beta chain is described in this entry. In the source study's methods: Amplifying reference gene primers gave estimates of nucleated cell counts. This table comes from immunoSEQ multiplex PCR, and its TCRdb copy is limited to in-frame clones, with some not included. V, J and clone size were drawn from that table, and D and trimming were deduced from the DNA. The table has 200,000 to 300,000 clones, around nine tenths seen once; the top ten hold around 9.5%. The CDR3 sequence is 13 residues long. V was clipped by 4 bases and J by 3 bases, with 11 bases between them. Per germline, CDR1 SGHNT and CDR2 YYREEE (reference sequence). The data are from a study of blood T cell repertoires in COVID-19. Study overall: PBMCs, B-cell-depleted T cells, or T cells were the source of the cDNA or gDNA that made up the material.

The TCR originated in a man between 40 and 49 years old who had recovered from COVID-19. The chain has TRBV5-4 and TRBJ2-7; D perhaps matches TRBD1 (5 bases). Sequenced sample: peripheral blood. CDR3 in DNA: TGTGCCAGCAGCCTGGGGCCCGACTACGAGCAGTACTTC. The encoded protein is CASSLGPDYEQYF. Using reference TRBV5-4 and TRBJ2-7 for the parts outside the CDR3, the full variable domain is ETGVTQSPTHLIKTRGQQVTLRCSSQSGHNTVSWYQQALGQGPQFIFQYYREEENGRGNFPPRFSGLQFPNYSSELNVNALELDDSALYLCASSLGPDYEQYFGPGTRLTVT.